Below, 21 T cell receptor beta chains from the same sample are listed, as sequenced in a study of a mutant IDH1 vaccine in newly diagnosed glioma. Time point denoted: week 47, end of study. One vaccine dose held 300 ug of mutant IDH1 20-mer peptide and came with topical imiquimod. Data came from immunoSEQ multiplex PCR; TCRdb stores just in-frame clones and leaves some out. Of over 50,000 clones listed, about 80% are singletons. No antigens are known for them. This specimen was PBMCs, taken from a glioma patient whose treatment included an IDH1 peptide vaccine. The receptors here all came from a middle-aged woman with glioma. Some clones in this sample may be carry-over from other donors' samples.

This chain connects TRBV28 to TRBJ1-1, with D unresolved. CDR3 length: 14 amino acids. Germline V lookup: CDR1 MDHEN, CDR2 SYDVKM. V lost 6 bases, J lost 1 base, and 12 bases lay in between. CDR3 nucleotides: TGTGCCAGCAGACCCCCGGGAGAGAACACTGAAGCTTTCTTT. As protein: CASRPPGENTEAFF.

The CDR3: CASSVVQNEKLFF. The CDR3 DNA sequence: TGTGCCAGCAGCGTGGTACAGAATGAAAAACTGTTTTTT. V gene TRBV2 combines with J gene TRBJ1-4; D not resolved. Germline V gene lookup returns CDR1 SNHLY and CDR2 FYNNEI. V lost 6 bases and J 5 bases, leaving 10 bases between the germline ends. CDR3 length: 13 amino acids. Supplemented by reference TRBV2 and TRBJ1-4, the full variable domain reads EPEVTQTPSHQVTQMGQEVILRCVPISNHLYFYWYRQILGQKVEFLVSFYNNEISEKSEIFDDQFSVERPDGSNFTLKIRSTKLEDSAMYFCASSVVQNEKLFFGSGTQLSVL.

The chain is built from TRBV6-1 and TRBJ1-1; 7 positions match TRBD1. There are 14 residues in the CDR3. The J segment lost 5 bases and the V segment lost 3 bases, leaving 6 bases of the junction unmatched. CDR1 and CDR2 from the germline V gene are MNHNS and SASEGT. DNA for the CDR3: TGTGCCAGCAGTGACTGGACAGGTAGTACTGAAGCTTTCTTT. This encodes CASSDWTGSTEAFF.

The rearrangement joins TRBV5-1 to TRBJ2-7; TRBD2 agrees at 8 bases. This CDR3 contains 15 residues. With V trimmed by 0 bases and J by 4 bases, 6 bases remained unmatched. Germline assignment: CDR1 SGHRS and CDR2 YFSETQ. The CDR3 sequence is CASSLVAGGSYEQYF. The CDR3 DNA sequence: TGCGCCAGCAGCTTGGTGGCGGGGGGCTCTTACGAGCAGTACTTC. The complete variable domain, with remaining parts taken from reference TRBV5-1 and TRBJ2-7, reads KAGVTQTPRYLIKTRGQQVTLSCSPISGHRSVSWYQQTPGQGLQFLFEYFSETQRNKGNFPGRFSGRQFSNSRSEMNVSTLELGDSALYLCASSLVAGGSYEQYFGPGTRLTVT.

This chain uses TRBV2 with TRBJ2-3; 8 bases match TRBD2. The CDR3 covers 15 residues. V dropped 2 bases and J dropped 6; count of bases not matched to a gene: 7. Germline CDR1 SNHLY, CDR2 FYNNEI. CDR3 in DNA: TGTGCCAGCAGTGAATCCAGCGGGGGCGTGGATACGCAGTATTTT. Its protein is CASSESSGGVDTQYF.

This chain links TRBV18 with TRBJ2-4, with 11 nucleotides matching TRBD1. This CDR3 is 17 amino acids long. Trimming removed 6 bases from V and 2 bases from J; junction bases left unmatched: 9. Looked up from germline, CDR1 is KGHSH and CDR2 is LQKENI. The CDR3 here is CASSPGQGAGTKNIQYF. The CDR3 DNA reads TGTGCCAGCTCGCCCGGACAGGGGGCAGGCACCAAAAACATTCAGTACTTC.

The chain uses TRBV7-8 and TRBJ2-7, with D uncertain. V lost 1 base and J 0 bases, leaving 4 bases between the germline ends. There are 13 residues in the CDR3. Germline V lookup: CDR1 SGHVS, CDR2 FQNEAQ. DNA for the CDR3: TGTGCCAGCAGCTTAGAACTCTCCTACGAGCAGTACTTC. Amino acids: CASSLELSYEQYF. Together with reference TRBV7-8 and TRBJ2-7, the CDR3 gives the full variable domain: GAGVSQSPRYKVAKRGQDVALRCDPISGHVSLFWYQQALGQGPEFLTYFQNEAQLDKSGLPSDRFFAERPEGSVSTLKIQRTQQEDSAVYLCASSLELSYEQYFGPGTRLTVT.

The chain carries TRBV4-3 and TRBJ2-7; possible D gene TRBD2, 5 bases. V shed 4 bases and J shed 4 bases, with 11 bases lying between them. Germline CDR1 and CDR2: LGHNA and YSLEER. There are 13 residues in the CDR3. The CDR3, as DNA: TGCGCCAGCAGCCCTGGGCCGGGATACGAGCAGTACTTC. Translated: CASSPGPGYEQYF.

The J gene is TRBJ2-7, the V gene TRBV27; D is perhaps TRBD1 or TRBD2 (5 bases each). Deletions cut 7 bases from V and 2 bases from J, with 21 bases between. This CDR3 spans 16 amino acids. Germline lookup yields CDR1 MNHEY and CDR2 SMNVEV (reference sequence). This CDR3 reads CASTHVGTSDPYEQYF. The CDR3 bases are TGTGCCAGCACCCATGTAGGGACGTCCGACCCCTACGAGCAGTACTTC.

This chain connects TRBV6-5 to TRBJ1-3, with D uncertain. V shed 5 bases and J shed 4 bases, with 15 bases lying between them. Germline values: CDR1 MNHEY, CDR2 SVGAGI. CDR3 length: 15 residues. The chain's CDR3 is CASSPPGARGNTIYF. Here the CDR3 DNA reads TGTGCCAGCAGTCCCCCGGGAGCAAGGGGAAACACCATATATTTT.

The chain links TRBV2 to TRBJ2-2, with D uncertain. Trimming pared 5 bases from V and 2 bases from J, leaving 6 bases between. The CDR3 loop spans 13 amino acids. Germline V gene data show CDR1 as SNHLY and CDR2 as FYNNEI. The CDR3 here is CASSRYNTGELFF. The CDR3 DNA is TGTGCCAGCAGTCGATATAACACCGGGGAGCTGTTTTTT. Full variable domain (outside the CDR3, taken from reference TRBV2 and TRBJ2-2): EPEVTQTPSHQVTQMGQEVILRCVPISNHLYFYWYRQILGQKVEFLVSFYNNEISEKSEIFDDQFSVERPDGSNFTLKIRSTKLEDSAMYFCASSRYNTGELFFGEGSRLTVL.

This clone was detected only a few times. The chain is built from TRBV5-1 and TRBJ2-3; TRBD1 aligns across 9 bases. Germline assignment: CDR1 SGHRS and CDR2 YFSETQ. V lost 4 bases and J lost 6; bases outside the gene matches: 12. This CDR3 has 16 amino acids. The chain's CDR3 is CASSPTGTGRGDTQYF. The CDR3 DNA sequence: TGCGCCAGCAGCCCGACCGGGACAGGGCGGGGGGATACGCAGTATTTT.

The J gene is TRBJ1-4, the V gene TRBV30; unclear D gene. V gave up 3 bases and J gave up 5 bases, with 4 bases separating them. The CDR3 length is 11 residues. The germline V gene encodes CDR1 GTSNPN and CDR2 SVGIG (reference sequence). The chain's CDR3 is CAWSGNEKLFF. CDR3 bases: TGTGCCTGGAGCGGGAATGAAAAACTGTTTTTT.

A few counts support this clone. At one end the junction does not follow the germline gene, possibly because of a read error. The chain employs TRBV18 and TRBJ2-5, with 8 bases matching TRBD2. Germline CDR1 KGHSH, CDR2 LQKENI. CDR3 length equals 13 residues. The CDR3 DNA follows: TGTGCCAGCTCAAAGGGACTAGAAGAGGCCCAGTACTTC. Translating gives CASSKGLEEAQYF.

This clone was counted between two and nine times. The chain has TRBV6-1 and TRBJ1-1; D ambiguous. V lost 3 bases and J lost 4, with 18 bases in between. The germline gives CDR1 MNHNS, CDR2 SASEGT. This CDR3 has 16 amino acids. Here the CDR3 reads CASSERPPKGATEAFF. CDR3 in DNA: TGTGCCAGCAGTGAGCGACCTCCTAAGGGAGCCACTGAAGCTTTCTTT.

Only a few counts were recorded for this clone. This rearrangement joins TRBV7-2 to TRBJ1-2, with D maybe TRBD1 (5 bases). Trimming pared 5 bases from V and 1 base from J, leaving 8 bases between. Germline values: CDR1 SGHTA, CDR2 FQGNSA. The CDR3 is 13 residues long. The CDR3 sequence: CASSPDSNYGYTF. DNA for the CDR3: TGTGCCAGCAGCCCCGACAGTAACTATGGCTACACCTTC.

V usage is TRBV7-9 and J usage is TRBJ1-2; 7 positions agree with TRBD1. Trimming removed 5 bases from V and 4 bases from J; junction bases left unmatched: 10. The germline CDR1 and CDR2 sequences are SEHNR and FQNEAQ (reference sequence). This CDR3 has 15 residues. Here the CDR3 DNA reads TGTGCCAGCAGCATCTCCGGGACAGTTGGCTATGGCTACACCTTC. This sequence encodes CASSISGTVGYGYTF.

V is TRBV19 and J is TRBJ1-1; 9 bases line up with TRBD1. Germline V lookup: CDR1 LNHDA, CDR2 SQIVND (reference sequence). The length of the CDR3 is 14 residues. V was pared by 11 bases and J by 3 bases, with 10 bases of the junction left unmatched. The CDR3 is CASHPGQGDTEAFF. The CDR3 DNA reads as TGTGCCTCACACCCGGGACAGGGAGACACTGAAGCTTTCTTT.

This clone was observed a handful of times. This chain joins TRBV5-8 and TRBJ1-4; TRBD1 is a possible D gene (6 bases). Germline V CDR1 and CDR2: SGHTS, YDEGEE. This CDR3 contains 15 residues. V was shortened by 1 base and J by 8 bases, with 15 bases between the two germline ends. In DNA, the CDR3 is TGTGCCAGCAGCTTGATCCCAGGGGCCAAGGAAAAACTGTTTTTT. It is translated as CASSLIPGAKEKLFF.

This chain links TRBV30 with TRBJ1-3, with D uncertain. The V gene's germline CDR1 is GTSNPN and CDR2 SVGIG (reference sequence). V was shortened by 2 bases and J by 4 bases, with 6 bases between the two germline ends. The CDR3 consists of 12 residues. CDR3 coding DNA: TGTGCCTGGAGTCGTACAGGAAACACCATATATTTT. Amino acid sequence: CAWSRTGNTIYF.

The gene calls are TRBV10-3 and TRBJ1-1; D is uncertain. Trimming removed 11 bases from V and 5 bases from J, with 21 bases in between. This CDR3 contains 14 residues. Germline CDR1 ENHRY, CDR2 SYGVKD. CDR3 in DNA: TGTGCCCTTGCGGCGGGTCCCGCGGGTACTGAAGCTTTCTTT. Protein product: CALAAGPAGTEAFF.